This entry describes one T cell receptor beta chain. The specificity of this receptor is unknown. No quality values exist for individual bases; no much larger clone is one base distant. This sample is drawn from a study of T cell repertoires and HLA-DP antigens (dated by TCRdb to the late 2010s). A note on the overall study: An in vitro model of CD4+ T cell alloreactivity against allogeneic HLA-DP presented by transduced HeLa cells was used in the study. Compared with self, one alloantigen differed at one amino acid in the peptide-binding groove and the other differed at ten, modelling structurally similar versus dissimilar alloantigens. The three donors, two male and one female, ranged from the 18-to-29 to the 60-to-69 age band. An average DNA input of roughly 200 ng was used for sorted CD137+CD4+ samples, compared with approximately 1,300 ng for pre-culture CD4+ samples. Points the paper makes about the study in general: Average cumulative frequency of clones undetected before culture was around 39% against one allele and about 51% against the other. The study was limited by having just three donors, by relying on a non-physiological HeLa antigen-presenting system, and by using total CD4+ cells as responders. Naive and memory CD4+ repertoires were not analysed separately. Clonality of sorted CD137+ cells was similar against both alloantigens (around 0.41) and much higher than in pre-culture samples (about 0.037).

Magnetic bead negative selection was used to isolate untouched CD4+ T cells from Ficoll-separated PBMC, with purity averaging nearly 98%. Using magnetic beads, untouched CD4+ T cells were isolated from Ficoll-separated PBMC at about 98% purity, with only negligible CD8+ contamination. Peripheral blood mononuclear cells came from the buffy coats of a few healthy blood donors, who served as the study's donors. CMV seronegative status was shared by all three donors. Genomic DNA was extracted with the DNeasy Blood & Tissue Kit. TCRB sequencing was performed on genomic DNA from sorted CD137+CD4+ cells and pre-culture CD4+ baseline samples from each subject. The immunoSEQ multiplex PCR, with forward primers for 54 TRBV segments and reverse primers for 13 TRBJ segments, was used to amplify TCRB CDR3 regions. Pre-culture CD4+ samples were sequenced at deep resolution with a target of 200,000 T cell genomes. Sequencing of the amplicons was done on an Illumina HiSeq System, giving 87 bp reads that spanned the CDR3. In the original analysis: PCR and sequencing errors in the reads were corrected, and alignment to IMGT reference sequences was used to define CDR3 regions. Template and unique rearrangement counts were estimated using synthetic template pools. Clonality was computed by subtracting Pielou's evenness from 1. The Daley-Smith estimator was used to estimate richness. Repertoire overlap was measured with Morisita's index. Clones found in cultured samples but undetected in the pre-culture repertoire of the corresponding donor were defined as low-abundance clones. TCRdb retrieved this table from immuneACCESS and kept in-frame rearrangements only. Not all clones are present; in checked studies, unresolved V genes account for under half, and no reason is known for the remainder. That table supplies the V and J calls and clone size; D and trimming were determined from the DNA. The sample records some 110,000 clones, around 92% of which are singletons. The ten largest clones add up to around 0.25% of the sample.

The receptor was isolated from a woman aged 18-35 years in good health and CMV-seronegative. The sample was CD4+ T cells from PBMCs.

The bases read TGTGCCAGCGAAACGGGTGGGTACACTGAAGCTTTCTTT. It translates as CASETGGYTEAFF. In this chain, TRBV28 is recombined with TRBJ1-1; the D gene assignment is ambiguous. V is clipped by 8 bases and J by 3 bases, and the sequence between their germline boundaries is 13 bases long. CDR1 MDHEN and CDR2 SYDVKM are derived from the germline V gene. The CDR3 has 13 amino acids, counting the end cysteine and phenylalanine. The DNA shown is the 39-base CDR3, in frame from base 1.